Listed below are T cell receptor beta chains from one sample, sequenced in a study of T cell repertoires in cytomegalovirus infection. TCRdb re-called the reads through MiXCR, storing one row per CDR3 protein. The sample shows 400,000 or so distinct CDR3 sequences, 15% to 20% of them seen only once. Sequencing used PBMCs. These TCRs come from a human donor in good health (CMV status not recorded). Some clones in this sample may be carry-over from other donors' samples. CDR3s include the opening cysteine and the closing phenylalanine or tryptophan. A D gene is named only where the DNA matches it firmly. A row's size may be missing; if present it is once, few, many or a size class.

>NA|TRBJ1-2|NA|TRBV2
TGTGCCAGCAGTGGAACATGGGGCTACACCTTC
CASSGTWGYTF
>NA|TRBJ2-7|few|TRBV20-1
TGCAGTGCTAGGTCACCGGGACATTTCTACGAGCAGTACTTC
CSARSPGHFYEQYF
>NA|TRBJ2-3|NA|TRBV7-8
TGTGCCAGCAAATACGGGGATACGCAGTATTTT
CASKYGDTQYF
>NA|TRBJ2-5|NA|TRBV29-1
TGCAGCGTTGATGCATCCAGAGGCCAAGAGACCCAGTACTTC
CSVDASRGQETQYF
>NA|TRBJ2-5|few|TRBV28
TGTGCCACCTTTAATAATCAAGAAGAGACCCAGTACTTC
CATFNNQEETQYF
>TRBD2|TRBJ2-1|NA|TRBV7-8
TGTGCCAGCAGCCCCGATGGGGAGGGCAATGAGCAGTTCTTC
CASSPDGEGNEQFF
>NA|TRBJ2-1|many|TRBV7-6
TGTGCCAGCACCCCCCTTTGCGTCTTC
CASTPLCVF
>NA|TRBJ1-2|few|TRBV7-2
TGTGCCAGCAGCCGAGGCGGGGGGGGGGTTAACTATGGCTACACCTTC
CASSRGGGGVNYGYTF
>NA|TRBJ2-3|few|TRBV20-1
TGCAGTGCTAGAGACTGGGACGATGCAGGGGATACGCAGTATTTT
CSARDWDDAGDTQYF
>NA|TRBJ2-1|NA|TRBV6-5
TGTGCCAGCCGACTAGGCAACTACAATGAGCAGTTCTTC
CASRLGNYNEQFF